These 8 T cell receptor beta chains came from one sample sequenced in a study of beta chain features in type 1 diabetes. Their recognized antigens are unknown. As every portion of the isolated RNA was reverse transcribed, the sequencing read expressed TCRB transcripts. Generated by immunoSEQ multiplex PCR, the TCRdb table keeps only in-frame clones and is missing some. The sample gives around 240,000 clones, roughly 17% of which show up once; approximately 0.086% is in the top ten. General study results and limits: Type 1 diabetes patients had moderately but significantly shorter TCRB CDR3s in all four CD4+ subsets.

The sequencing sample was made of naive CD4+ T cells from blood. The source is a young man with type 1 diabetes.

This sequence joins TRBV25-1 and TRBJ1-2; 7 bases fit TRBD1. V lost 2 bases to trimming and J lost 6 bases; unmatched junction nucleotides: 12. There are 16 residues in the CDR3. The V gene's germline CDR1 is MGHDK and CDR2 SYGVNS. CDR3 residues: CASSEPGGQSVNGYTF. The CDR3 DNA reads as TGTGCCAGCAGTGAACCCGGGGGACAGTCAGTCAATGGCTACACCTTC.

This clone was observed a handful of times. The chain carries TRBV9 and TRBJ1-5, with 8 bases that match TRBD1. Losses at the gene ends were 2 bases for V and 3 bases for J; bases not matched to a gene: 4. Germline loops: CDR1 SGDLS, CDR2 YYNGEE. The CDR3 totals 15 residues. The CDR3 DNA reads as TGTGCCAGCAGCGTTACGACAGGGGACAATCAGCCCCAGCATTTT. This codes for CASSVTTGDNQPQHF.

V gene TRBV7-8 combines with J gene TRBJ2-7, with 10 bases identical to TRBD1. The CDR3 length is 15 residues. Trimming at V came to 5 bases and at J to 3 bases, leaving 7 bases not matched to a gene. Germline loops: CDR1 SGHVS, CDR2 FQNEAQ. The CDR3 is CASSTGTGDGYEQYF. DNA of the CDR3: TGTGCCAGCAGCACAGGGACAGGGGATGGCTACGAGCAGTACTTC.

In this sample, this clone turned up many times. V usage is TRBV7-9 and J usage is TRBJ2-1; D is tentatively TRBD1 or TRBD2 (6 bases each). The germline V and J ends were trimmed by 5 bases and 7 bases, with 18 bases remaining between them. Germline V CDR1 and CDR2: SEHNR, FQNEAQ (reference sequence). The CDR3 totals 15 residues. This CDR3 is CASSPARGRVNEQFF. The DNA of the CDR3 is TGTGCCAGCAGCCCAGCCCGGGGGCGCGTGAATGAGCAGTTCTTC.

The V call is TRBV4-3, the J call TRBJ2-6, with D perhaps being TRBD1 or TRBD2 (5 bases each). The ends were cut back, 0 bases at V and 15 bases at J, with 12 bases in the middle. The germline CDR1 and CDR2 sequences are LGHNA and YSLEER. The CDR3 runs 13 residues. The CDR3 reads CASSQDYGGDLTF. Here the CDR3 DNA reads TGCGCCAGCAGCCAAGATTATGGGGGAGACCTGACTTTC.

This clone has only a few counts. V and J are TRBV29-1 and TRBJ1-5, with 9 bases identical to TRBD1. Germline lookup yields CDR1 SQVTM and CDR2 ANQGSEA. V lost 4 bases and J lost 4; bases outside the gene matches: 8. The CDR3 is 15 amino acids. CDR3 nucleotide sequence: TGCAGCGTTGTACTCGTCGGGACAGGGAATCAGCCCCAGCATTTT. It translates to CSVVLVGTGNQPQHF.

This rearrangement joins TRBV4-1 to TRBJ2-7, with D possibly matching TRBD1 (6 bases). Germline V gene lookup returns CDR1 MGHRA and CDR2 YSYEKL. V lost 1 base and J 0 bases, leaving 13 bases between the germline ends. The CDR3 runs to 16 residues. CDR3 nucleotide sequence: TGCGCCAGCAGCCAAGCTACAGGGCCTAACTCCTACGAGCAGTACTTC. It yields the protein CASSQATGPNSYEQYF.

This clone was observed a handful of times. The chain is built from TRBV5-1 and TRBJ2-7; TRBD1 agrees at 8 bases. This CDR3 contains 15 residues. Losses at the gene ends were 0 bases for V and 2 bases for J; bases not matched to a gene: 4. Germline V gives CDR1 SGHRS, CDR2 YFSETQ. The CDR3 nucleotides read TGCGCCAGCAGCTTGGGGACAGGGAGAACCTACGAGCAGTACTTC. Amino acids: CASSLGTGRTYEQYF.